Shown below are 30 T cell receptor beta chains from a single sample sequenced in a study of blood T cell repertoires in COVID-19. The data were produced by immunoSEQ multiplex PCR, yet TCRdb's version contains in-frame clones alone and is incomplete. The sample records just under 150,000 clones, about 87% being singletons. Sequencing used peripheral blood. These receptors were obtained from a woman in her fifties or sixties with active or convalescent COVID-19.

The J gene is TRBJ1-5, the V gene TRBV28, with D tentatively TRBD1 (5 bases). The CDR3 consists of 14 residues. V dropped 6 bases and J dropped 6 bases, with 15 bases sitting between them. Per the germline V gene, CDR1 is MDHEN and CDR2 is SYDVKM. CDR3 region: CASSVGASGQPQHF. In nucleotides, the CDR3 is TGTGCCAGCAGCGTAGGGGCGTCAGGTCAGCCCCAGCATTTT.

The table lists this clone with a count of one. The gene calls are TRBV5-5 and TRBJ2-7; 7 bases fit TRBD1. The germline V gene has CDR1 SGHKS and CDR2 YYEKEE (reference sequence). The CDR3 runs to 14 residues. V shed 4 bases and J 0 bases; nucleotides not matched to a gene: 4. Written as DNA, the CDR3 is TGTGCCAGCAGCGGGACAGAAAGCTCCTACGAGCAGTACTTC. This encodes CASSGTESSYEQYF. The full variable domain, completed using reference TRBV5-5 and TRBJ2-7, is DAGVTQSPTHLIKTRGQQVTLRCSPISGHKSVSWYQQVLGQGPQFIFQYYEKEERGRGNFPDRFSARQFPNYSSELNVNALLLGDSALYLCASSGTESSYEQYFGPGTRLTVT.

Ten or more counts support this clone. The V gene is TRBV5-1, the J gene TRBJ2-7, with TRBD1 identical over 7 bases. Trimming at V came to 0 bases and at J to 2 bases, leaving 5 bases not matched to a gene. CDR1 is SGHRS and CDR2 is YFSETQ in the germline V gene. CDR3 length: 15 residues. The CDR3 coding sequence is TGCGCCAGCAGCTTGGGGACAGGACAAACCTACGAGCAGTACTTC. Amino acids: CASSLGTGQTYEQYF. The full variable domain, completed using reference TRBV5-1 and TRBJ2-7, is KAGVTQTPRYLIKTRGQQVTLSCSPISGHRSVSWYQQTPGQGLQFLFEYFSETQRNKGNFPGRFSGRQFSNSRSEMNVSTLELGDSALYLCASSLGTGQTYEQYFGPGTRLTVT.

The V call is TRBV5-8, the J call TRBJ1-1; D is unresolved. The CDR3 is made up of 12 amino acids. Germline lookup yields CDR1 SGHTS and CDR2 YDEGEE. V was clipped by 5 bases and J by 5 bases, with 10 bases between them. CDR3 residues: CASRLWSTEAFF. Written as DNA, the CDR3 is TGTGCCAGCAGGCTGTGGAGTACTGAAGCTTTCTTT.

The chain carries TRBV30 and TRBJ2-2; D is unclear. Trimming pared 2 bases from V and 1 base from J, leaving 8 bases between. CDR1 and CDR2 from the germline V gene are GTSNPN and SVGIG (reference sequence). CDR3 length: 14 residues. CDR3 nucleotides: TGTGCCTGGAGTTCTCTCGGGAACACCGGGGAGCTGTTTTTT. Its translation: CAWSSLGNTGELFF.

The V call is TRBV6-5, the J call TRBJ2-7, with 12 nucleotides matching TRBD1. Trimming cost V 0 bases and J 4 bases; bases outside gene matches: 4. CDR3 length: 16 amino acids. The V gene's germline CDR1 is MNHEY and CDR2 SVGAGI. The chain's CDR3 is CASSYSGQGAPYEQYF. The CDR3 bases are TGTGCCAGCAGTTACTCGGGACAGGGGGCCCCGTACGAGCAGTACTTC.

J is TRBJ2-2 and V is TRBV3-1 (or the pseudogene TRBV3-2); TRBD2 agrees at 8 bases. Germline V CDR1 and CDR2: LGHDT, YNNKEL (reference sequence). The CDR3 length is 15 residues. The V gene end was trimmed by 1 base and the J gene end by 7 bases; junction bases not matched to a gene: 5. This CDR3 reads CASSQGSGGLGELFF. In nucleotides, the CDR3 is TGTGCCAGCAGCCAAGGTTCGGGAGGGCTCGGGGAGCTGTTTTTT.

This clone was detected only once. This chain connects TRBV4-3 to TRBJ1-5; 7 bases line up with TRBD1. Germline V lookup: CDR1 LGHNA, CDR2 YSLEER. V lost 0 bases and J lost 4; bases outside the gene matches: 6. The CDR3 runs 16 residues. CDR3 residues: CASSQDIAGGNQPQHF. The DNA of the CDR3 is TGCGCCAGCAGCCAAGATATCGCAGGGGGGAATCAGCCCCAGCATTTT.

This rearrangement joins TRBV18 to TRBJ1-5; D unresolved. V was clipped by 3 bases and J by 0 bases, with 21 bases between them. In germline, CDR1 is KGHSH, CDR2 LQKENI. This CDR3 has 19 residues. For the CDR3, the DNA is TGTGCCAGCTCACCGGCAGACACCGGGAAGGCCTATAGCAATCAGCCCCAGCATTTT. Amino acid sequence: CASSPADTGKAYSNQPQHF.

The V and J genes are TRBV5-1 and TRBJ2-7, with a tentative D call TRBD2 (5 bases). With 4 bases removed from V and 3 bases from J, the gap between germline ends came to 23 bases. CDR1 is SGHRS, CDR2 YFSETQ, per germline. This CDR3 is 17 amino acids long. For the CDR3, the DNA is TGCGCCAGCAGCCCGCGGGTTATTCGGGCCAGCGGCTACGAGCAGTACTTC. This sequence encodes CASSPRVIRASGYEQYF.

The chain links TRBV7-9 to TRBJ2-3; D possibly corresponds to TRBD1 (6 bases). Germline assignment: CDR1 SEHNR and CDR2 FQNEAQ (reference sequence). The CDR3 runs 15 residues. With 0 bases removed from V and 6 bases from J, the gap between germline ends came to 13 bases. The CDR3 nucleotides read TGTGCCAGCAGCTTAGCAGGGGGTATTACGGATACGCAGTATTTT. The encoded protein is CASSLAGGITDTQYF.

This chain uses TRBV14 with TRBJ2-3; D remains unclear. The CDR3 contains 14 residues. Between the trimmed V and J ends, which lost 2 bases and 1 base, there was a span of 7 bases. Germline lookup yields CDR1 SGHDN and CDR2 FVKESK. The CDR3 bases are TGTGCCAGCAGCCAAAGCCGGGGCACAGATACGCAGTATTTT. This gives the protein CASSQSRGTDTQYF.

The chain employs TRBV5-4 and TRBJ2-5, with 7 bases that match TRBD1. This CDR3 is built from 14 residues. V shed 3 bases, J shed 1 base, and the junction held 3 bases outside the gene matches. Germline V lookup: CDR1 SGHNT, CDR2 YYREEE (reference sequence). In DNA form, the CDR3 reads TGTGCCAGCAGCTCACAGGGGTTCCAAGAGACCCAGTACTTC. Translated: CASSSQGFQETQYF.

This chain uses TRBV7-2 with TRBJ2-3; TRBD2 matches 8 bases. Germline V gene sequence: CDR1 SGHTA, CDR2 FQGNSA. The CDR3 consists of 14 residues. The junction had 8 bases not matched to a gene; V was cut back by 3 bases and J by 9 bases. CDR3 DNA: TGTGCCAGCAGCTTTTCTAGCGGGTACCTAACGCAGTATTTT. This sequence encodes CASSFSSGYLTQYF. Complete variable domain (other parts from reference TRBV7-2 and TRBJ2-3): GAGVSQSPSNKVTEKGKDVELRCDPISGHTALYWYRQSLGQGLEFLIYFQGNSAPDKSGLPSDRFSAERTGGSVSTLTIQRTQQEDSAVYLCASSFSSGYLTQYFGPGTRLTVL.

This clone came up once. The chain carries TRBV2 and TRBJ1-3; 8 nucleotides agree with TRBD1. Unmatched junction bases numbered 12, after V lost 10 bases and J lost 1 base. Germline CDR1 and CDR2: SNHLY and FYNNEI. The CDR3 runs to 16 residues. CDR3 DNA sequence: TGTGCCAAGTCCAGGGGGCGGGGGAGTTCTGGAAACACCATATATTTT. This translates into CAKSRGRGSSGNTIYF.

The V call is TRBV4-2, the J call TRBJ1-3; the match to TRBD1 covers 7 bases. The junction had 9 bases not matched to a gene; V was cut back by 0 bases and J by 4 bases. The CDR3 loop spans 17 amino acids. Germline V gene lookup returns CDR1 LGHNA and CDR2 YNFKEQ. The CDR3 protein is CASSQERTGAGGNTIYF. DNA for the CDR3: TGTGCCAGCAGCCAAGAAAGAACAGGGGCGGGAGGAAACACCATATATTTT.

The chain combines TRBV7-8 with TRBJ1-1; D gene uncertain. The CDR3 consists of 13 residues. Trimming took 3 bases from V and 4 from J, leaving 9 bases between them. The germline V gene encodes CDR1 SGHVS and CDR2 FQNEAQ. As DNA, the CDR3 is TGTGCCAGCAGCTTTGACATGGGCACTGAAGCTTTCTTT. Amino acids: CASSFDMGTEAFF.

The gene calls are TRBV7-2 and TRBJ2-1; no reliable D call. Germline assignment: CDR1 SGHTA and CDR2 FQGNSA. This CDR3 is 13 amino acids long. The V and J ends lost 5 bases and 5 bases respectively, with 10 bases between them. The CDR3 spells CASSTRLDNEQFF. The DNA for the CDR3 is TGTGCCAGCAGCACCCGCCTAGACAATGAGCAGTTCTTC. The full variable domain, in which reference TRBV7-2 and TRBJ2-1 provide the parts outside the CDR3, is GAGVSQSPSNKVTEKGKDVELRCDPISGHTALYWYRQSLGQGLEFLIYFQGNSAPDKSGLPSDRFSAERTGGSVSTLTIQRTQQEDSAVYLCASSTRLDNEQFFGPGTRLTVL.

The V and J genes are TRBV6-6 and TRBJ1-2; tentatively, D is TRBD1 (6 bases). Trimming stripped 10 bases from V and 0 bases from J, with 18 bases between. The length of the CDR3 is 15 residues. CDR1 is MNHNY, CDR2 SVGAGI, per germline (reference sequence). CDR3 protein: CATRFLDSPNYGYTF. The CDR3 DNA follows: TGTGCCACCAGATTCTTGGACAGTCCTAACTATGGCTACACCTTC.

V is TRBV5-5 and J is TRBJ2-1; 11 bases line up with TRBD2. There are 15 residues in the CDR3. Looked up from germline, CDR1 is SGHKS and CDR2 is YYEKEE (reference sequence). J lost 9 bases, V lost 1 base, and 6 bases had no gene match. CDR3 DNA sequence: TGTGCCAGCAGCTTGTCGCTAGCGGGAGGTTCTGAGCAGTTCTTC. As protein: CASSLSLAGGSEQFF. Together with reference TRBV5-5 and TRBJ2-1, the CDR3 gives the full variable domain: DAGVTQSPTHLIKTRGQQVTLRCSPISGHKSVSWYQQVLGQGPQFIFQYYEKEERGRGNFPDRFSARQFPNYSSELNVNALLLGDSALYLCASSLSLAGGSEQFFGPGTRLTVL.

The chain has TRBV7-2 and TRBJ1-2, with 8 bases fitting TRBD1. The V gene end was trimmed by 5 bases and the J gene end by 8 bases; junction bases not matched to a gene: 13. CDR3 length equals 15 residues. Germline-derived CDR1 and CDR2 are SGHTA and FQGNSA. DNA for the CDR3: TGTGCCAGCAGCATTGGACAGGGTCTTTGGTGGGGCTACACCTTC. It codes for CASSIGQGLWWGYTF. Complete variable domain (other parts from reference TRBV7-2 and TRBJ1-2): GAGVSQSPSNKVTEKGKDVELRCDPISGHTALYWYRQSLGQGLEFLIYFQGNSAPDKSGLPSDRFSAERTGGSVSTLTIQRTQQEDSAVYLCASSIGQGLWWGYTFGSGTRLTVV.

Concerning this clone itself: Other nucleotide sequences from this sample produce the same CDR3. The rearrangement links TRBV14 to TRBJ2-1, with a weak D call TRBD2 (5 bases). Germline CDR1 SGHDN, CDR2 FVKESK. V shed 4 bases and J shed 8 bases, with 9 bases lying between them. The CDR3 has 12 amino acids. The CDR3 spells CASSRGRYEQFF. DNA of the CDR3: TGTGCCAGCAGCCGAGGGCGATATGAGCAGTTCTTC.

The V call is TRBV27, the J call TRBJ2-7; 10 bases match TRBD2. The germline gives CDR1 MNHEY, CDR2 SMNVEV (reference sequence). This CDR3 has 15 amino acids. Trimming cost V 2 bases and J 4 bases; bases outside gene matches: 5. CDR3 region: CASSLRATSGYEQYF. The CDR3 nucleotides are TGTGCCAGCAGTTTAAGGGCGACTAGCGGGTACGAGCAGTACTTC.

This clone has only a few counts. The genes are TRBV30 and TRBJ2-2; TRBD2 is a possible D gene (5 bases). The CDR3 has 14 residues. Germline CDR1 and CDR2: GTSNPN and SVGIG (reference sequence). V was trimmed by 3 bases and J by 1 base, leaving 9 bases between them. Written as DNA, the CDR3 is TGTGCCTGGAGAACTAGAGGGAACACCGGGGAGCTGTTTTTT. Residues: CAWRTRGNTGELFF.

The V call is TRBV7-9, the J call TRBJ1-1; no reliable D call. Trimming removed 2 bases at V and 8 bases at J, with 12 bases between. The CDR3 is 13 residues long. Germline V gene data show CDR1 as SEHNR and CDR2 as FQNEAQ (reference sequence). The CDR3 reads CASSLLIGDEAFF. In DNA form, the CDR3 reads TGTGCCAGCAGCTTACTAATTGGAGACGAAGCTTTCTTT.

The rearrangement uses TRBV5-1 and TRBJ2-3, with 10 bases that match TRBD2. V dropped 4 bases and J dropped 2; count of bases not matched to a gene: 4. The V gene's germline CDR1 is SGHRS and CDR2 YFSETQ. The CDR3 length is 15 residues. CDR3 residues: CASSLSGGATDTQYF. The CDR3 nucleotides read TGCGCCAGCAGCCTCAGCGGGGGGGCCACAGATACGCAGTATTTT.

The rearrangement links TRBV9 to TRBJ2-5, with a tentative D call TRBD1 (6 bases). Germline lookup yields CDR1 SGDLS and CDR2 YYNGEE. V lost 3 bases and J 5 bases, leaving 14 bases between the germline ends. CDR3 length: 14 residues. This chain's CDR3 is CASSGGGWSETQYF. The CDR3 nucleotides are TGTGCCAGCAGCGGAGGGGGTTGGTCGGAGACCCAGTACTTC.

The rearrangement uses TRBV21-1 and TRBJ2-7; the D call TRBD2 from the table was never checked on the DNA. TRBV21-1 is deemed a pseudogene. CDR3 length: 16 residues. The CDR3 region is CASTLTGLAGGYEQYF. As DNA, the CDR3 is TGTGCCAGCACCCTTACCGGACTAGCGGGAGGTTACGAGCAGTACTTC.

The chain employs TRBV28 and TRBJ2-2; possible D gene TRBD1, 6 bases. The germline CDR1 and CDR2 sequences are MDHEN and SYDVKM. The CDR3 consists of 16 residues. Trimming left V 7 bases short and J 0 bases short, with 15 bases between. CDR3 region: CASKEWGLSNTGELFF. The CDR3 DNA reads as TGTGCCAGCAAGGAATGGGGGCTATCGAACACCGGGGAGCTGTTTTTT.

This chain joins TRBV6-6 and TRBJ2-5, with a weak D call TRBD1 (6 bases). Germline CDR1 reads MNHNY; CDR2 reads SVGAGI (reference sequence). V shed 8 bases and J shed 2 bases, with 12 bases lying between them. The CDR3 contains 13 residues. CDR3 sequence (DNA): TGTGCCAGCGCGGGCAGGGGACAAGAGACCCAGTACTTC. It is translated as CASAGRGQETQYF.